These 18 T cell receptor beta chains were sequenced from one sample in a study of CD8+ T cells in alopecia areata. RNA, once extracted, was reverse transcribed into cDNA for use as the sequencing template. The table came from immunoSEQ multiplex PCR; TCRdb's copy has only in-frame clones and leaves some out. The sample shows approximately 150,000 clones, 62% of them seen only once. Sequences were obtained from CD8+ T cells sorted from blood. These receptors originate from a human donor in good health.

The chain has TRBV7-9 and TRBJ2-2; 10 bases map to TRBD1. With V trimmed by 6 bases and J by 4 bases, 8 bases remained unmatched. The CDR3 is 16 residues long. Germline loops: CDR1 SEHNR, CDR2 FQNEAQ (reference sequence). The CDR3 region is CASSEWTGGSTGELFF. The CDR3 nucleotides read TGTGCCAGCAGTGAATGGACAGGGGGAAGCACCGGGGAGCTGTTTTTT.

V is TRBV6-5 and J is TRBJ2-5, with 9 bases identical to TRBD1. V trimming: 4 bases; J trimming: 0 bases; junction bases outside the gene matches: 3. This CDR3 has 15 amino acids. Germline V gene data show CDR1 as MNHEY and CDR2 as SVGAGI. CDR3 DNA: TGTGCCAGCAGTTCGGACAGGGGACACCAAGAGACCCAGTACTTC. It codes for CASSSDRGHQETQYF.

The chain couples TRBV9 to TRBJ2-5, with D perhaps matching TRBD1 (5 bases). Germline V gene lookup returns CDR1 SGDLS and CDR2 YYNGEE. CDR3 size: 16 residues. V shed 0 bases and J shed 2 bases, with 14 bases lying between them. The CDR3 is CASSVAQHRLQETQYF. The CDR3 DNA sequence: TGTGCCAGCAGCGTAGCCCAACACAGGCTACAAGAGACCCAGTACTTC.

This clone was observed a single time. The chain couples TRBV27 to TRBJ1-2, with TRBD1 matching 7 bases. The CDR3 loop spans 12 amino acids. Looked up from germline, CDR1 is MNHEY and CDR2 is SMNVEV (reference sequence). The CDR3 DNA reads as TGTGTGGTTGGGACAGCCTTCTATGGCTACACCTTC. Protein product: CVVGTAFYGYTF.

V is TRBV13 and J is TRBJ2-1; unclear D gene. Trimming removed 2 bases from V and 8 bases from J, with 4 bases in between. The CDR3 has 11 amino acids. Germline lookup yields CDR1 PRHDT and CDR2 FYEKMQ (reference sequence). CDR3 protein: CASSLIHEQFF. Written as DNA, the CDR3 is TGTGCCAGCAGCTTAATCCATGAGCAGTTCTTC.

This chain connects TRBV7-9 to TRBJ1-1; D possibly corresponds to TRBD1 (6 bases). V was shortened by 10 bases and J by 5 bases, with 17 bases between the two germline ends. Germline CDR1 reads SEHNR; CDR2 reads FQNEAQ (reference sequence). The CDR3 runs to 13 residues. CDR3 DNA: TGTGCCAATGGGGACACCCTGGGGACTGAAGCTTTCTTT. Translation gives CANGDTLGTEAFF.

This clone was detected once. The J gene is TRBJ2-3, the V gene TRBV11-2; 12 bases agree with TRBD2. The CDR3 has 17 amino acids. Trimming cost V 5 bases and J 2 bases; bases outside gene matches: 8. The germline gives CDR1 SGHAT, CDR2 FQNNGV. Here the CDR3 reads CASSPRTSGRITDTQYF. The CDR3, as DNA: TGTGCCAGCAGCCCCCGAACTAGCGGGAGGATCACAGATACGCAGTATTTT.

This chain uses TRBV30 with TRBJ2-1, with TRBD2 as a possible D gene (6 bases). The CDR3 sequence is 15 residues long. V lost 3 bases and J lost 4, with 16 bases in between. Germline V gene lookup returns CDR1 GTSNPN and CDR2 SVGIG (reference sequence). CDR3 in amino acids: CAWRGCAGNYNEQFF. The DNA of the CDR3 is TGTGCCTGGAGAGGGTGCGCGGGGAATTACAATGAGCAGTTCTTC.

This clone was seen more than once but under ten times. CDR3 in amino acids: CSVSGMTTYEQYF. The DNA of the CDR3 is TGCAGCGTTAGTGGCATGACCACCTACGAGCAGTACTTC. The chain links TRBV29-1 to TRBJ2-7; D remains unclear. The CDR3 is 13 residues long. Trimming stripped 5 bases from V and 2 bases from J, with 13 bases between. The germline V gene has CDR1 SQVTM and CDR2 ANQGSEA.

This clone was recorded at least ten times. The J gene is TRBJ2-2, the V gene TRBV15; D call uncertain. Trimming took 1 base from V and 1 from J, leaving 7 bases between them. The CDR3 loop spans 15 amino acids. The germline V gene encodes CDR1 LNHNV and CDR2 YYDKDF (reference sequence). In nucleotides, the CDR3 is TGTGCCACCAGCAGAGCTACGGGGAACACCGGGGAGCTGTTTTTT. Protein product: CATSRATGNTGELFF. Full variable domain (rest looked up from reference TRBV15 and TRBJ2-2): DAMVIQNPRYQVTQFGKPVTLSCSQTLNHNVMYWYQQKSSQAPKLLFHYYDKDFNNEADTPDNFQSRRPNTSFCFLDIRSPGLGDTAMYLCATSRATGNTGELFFGEGSRLTVL.

The J gene is TRBJ2-1, the V gene TRBV4-2; tentative D call: TRBD1 (5 bases). The CDR3 covers 13 residues. The germline V gene has CDR1 LGHNA and CDR2 YNFKEQ. The V end was cut by 3 bases, the J end by 7 bases, with 10 bases between. The CDR3 nucleotides are TGTGCCAGCAGCCACTCCAGGGCTAATGAGCAGTTCTTC. Residues: CASSHSRANEQFF.

The rearrangement links TRBV5-1 to TRBJ2-3; D is perhaps TRBD2 (6 bases). V gave up 4 bases and J gave up 3 bases, with 9 bases separating them. Germline CDR1 SGHRS, CDR2 YFSETQ. The CDR3 sequence is 13 residues long. CDR3 in amino acids: CASSQGLTDTQYF. The CDR3 region has the DNA TGCGCCAGCAGCCAGGGACTTACAGATACGCAGTATTTT.

The rearrangement joins TRBV7-9 to TRBJ2-5; D is perhaps TRBD1 (6 bases). Per germline, CDR1 SEHNR and CDR2 FQNEAQ (reference sequence). V lost 2 bases, J lost 5 bases, and 9 bases lay in between. This CDR3 region has 13 residues. The CDR3 region has the DNA TGTGCCAGCAGCTTATCAGGGGAGGAGACCCAGTACTTC. Its translation: CASSLSGEETQYF.

This clone was detected a few times. The chain couples TRBV5-1 to TRBJ1-2, with 9 bases that match TRBD1. V gave up 5 bases and J gave up 6 bases; unmatched junction bases: 11. Germline V gene sequence: CDR1 SGHRS, CDR2 YFSETQ. This CDR3 has 15 residues. CDR3 coding DNA: TGCGCCAGCAGGTACCCGGGACAGGGTGTCAATGGCTACACCTTC. Translating gives CASRYPGQGVNGYTF.

The rearrangement uses TRBV29-1 and TRBJ1-1, with 7 nucleotides matching TRBD1. CDR1 and CDR2 (germline): SQVTM, ANQGSEA. V shed 7 bases and J 8 bases; nucleotides not matched to a gene: 7. The CDR3 runs to 11 residues. This chain's CDR3 is CSARQGAEAFF. The CDR3 DNA reads as TGCAGCGCCCGACAGGGAGCCGAAGCTTTCTTT.

This rearrangement joins TRBV27 to TRBJ1-2; TRBD1 is a possible D gene (5 bases). CDR3 length equals 13 residues. V dropped 2 bases and J dropped 6 bases, with 10 bases sitting between them. CDR1 MNHEY and CDR2 SMNVEV come from the germline V gene (reference sequence). The CDR3 loop reads CASSLDPGDGYTF. The CDR3 DNA is TGTGCCAGCAGTTTAGACCCGGGGGATGGCTACACCTTC.

Of note for this clone: The sample carries other DNA sequences with the same CDR3. The chain combines TRBV30 with TRBJ2-7, with no clear D. Germline CDR1 and CDR2: GTSNPN and SVGIG (reference sequence). This CDR3 contains 10 residues. The V gene lost 5 bases and the J gene lost 3 bases, with 5 bases spanning the gap. CDR3 nucleotide sequence: TGTGCCTGGGGTAACTACGAGCAGTACTTC. This translates into CAWGNYEQYF.

The rearrangement uses TRBV7-3 and TRBJ2-1, with 7 bases identical to TRBD2. Trimming at V came to 2 bases and at J to 7 bases, leaving 8 bases not matched to a gene. This CDR3 has 15 residues. CDR1 and CDR2 from the germline V gene are SGHTA and FQGTGA. The CDR3 DNA is TGTGCCAGCAGCTTATCAAGCGGGAACGGAAATGAGCAGTTCTTC. This sequence encodes CASSLSSGNGNEQFF.